This T cell receptor beta chain stems from a study of ipilimumab plus nivolumab after autologous stem cell transplantation. Profiled with immunoSEQ multiplex PCR; TCRdb holds only in-frame clones, not every one. The table shows 13,000 to 15,000 clones, with roughly 79% occurring only once. CDR1 is SEHNR, CDR2 FQNEAQ, per germline (reference sequence). V was trimmed by 3 bases and J by 9 bases, leaving 12 bases between them. This CDR3 is built from 13 residues. Material: PBMCs, obtained in a trial of ipilimumab plus nivolumab as post-transplant consolidation. This receptor was taken from a male donor with primary mediastinal lymphoma. The rearrangement uses TRBV7-9 and TRBJ2-4, with D perhaps being TRBD1 or TRBD2 (5 bases each). The DNA for the CDR3 is TGTGCCAGCAGCTTGCCCGGGACCAGCATTCAGTACTTC. Amino acid sequence: CASSLPGTSIQYF.